The clone carrying this T cell receptor beta chain was observed at least ten times. Healthy controls comprised blood bank volunteers in Maryland, USA. TCRdb called the 5' RACE reads again in MiXCR, with one record for every CDR3 protein. The sample shows 80,000 or so distinct CDR3 sequences, roughly 10% of them seen only once. The record originates from a study of neurological immune-mediated disorders. This CDR3 spans 15 amino acids. Losses at the gene ends were 2 bases for V and 4 bases for J; bases not matched to a gene: 6. This rearrangement joins TRBV12-3 or TRBV12-4 to TRBJ2-5; 8 bases are shared with TRBD1. This TCR came from a man aged 50 or older in good health. The material sequenced was PBMCs. In DNA form, the CDR3 reads TGTGCCAGCAGTTTAAACAGGGGGGCACCAGAGACCCAGTACTTC. Encoded protein: CASSLNRGAPETQYF.